The table lists the clone carrying this T cell receptor beta chain with a count of one. As yet, its antigen is unknown. Other DNA sequences in this specimen translate into the identical CDR3. The PCR ran on 60 Vbeta and 13 Jbeta primers. In the original workflow: As a later analysis found, there were around 86 million unique TCR beta chains, of which roughly 11 million were shared. Sequencing used immunoSEQ multiplex PCR; TCRdb keeps in-frame clones, though not all of them. The DNA gave D and trimming, while V, J and clone size come from that table. The data hold some 150,000 clones, with approximately 80% observed a single time. The data originate from a study of cytomegalovirus exposure and HLA in healthy donors. General observations from the study: In a later analysis, a missense DCLRE1C variant was linked to TCR beta V- and J-gene trimming. Among TCR sequences, most were rare, though some public TCRs appeared in many donors.

Trimming removed 0 bases from V and 7 bases from J, with 11 bases in between. CDR3 length: 15 amino acids. The germline CDR1 and CDR2 sequences are SGDLS and YYNGEE. This receptor was obtained from a man younger than 40 in good health and CMV-seropositive. J is TRBJ1-6 and V is TRBV9; D gene uncertain. Sequences were obtained from PBMCs. The CDR3 loop reads CASSVAGGENSPLHF. In DNA form, the CDR3 reads TGTGCCAGCAGCGTAGCCGGCGGCGAGAATTCACCCCTCCACTTT.